This T cell receptor beta chain was identified during a study of T cells in Graves' hyperthyroidism and ophthalmopathy. Study in general: At the time of initial diagnosis and before any treatment, peripheral blood was collected.

Using RNA transcripts as the source, TCR beta CDR3 regions were amplified. Using the HTBI primer set, a first-round RT-PCR was run on the TCR CDR3. TCRdb re-called the multiplex PCR reads with MiXCR, one entry per CDR3 protein. This table holds some 500,000 distinct CDR3 sequences, 13% to 15% found once. Absence of ophthalmopathy progression within 18 months defined stable Graves' hyperthyroidism. Diagnoses rested on clinical symptoms, serum thyroxine and TRAb, thyroid ultrasound and orbital computed tomography. Sequenced sample: blood. The source of this sequence is a woman under 30 with Graves' hyperthyroidism.

The CDR3 region has the DNA TGCGCCAGCAGCTCCAGGACAGGGGAAGGTGAAAAACTGTTTTTT. As protein: CASSSRTGEGEKLFF. The chain combines TRBV5-1 with TRBJ1-4; 9 bases match TRBD1. In germline, CDR1 is SGHRS, CDR2 YFSETQ. V was pared by 3 bases and J by 7 bases, with 7 bases of the junction left unmatched. The CDR3 is 15 amino acids.